This paragraph reports one T cell receptor beta chain. The data stem from a study of liver allograft versus peripheral blood T cells. Study at large: Comparisons were made between T cell receptor repertoires found in transplanted livers and those circulating in recipients' peripheral blood.

J was trimmed by 6 bases and V by 6 bases; bases with no gene match: 4. In germline, CDR1 is DFQATT, CDR2 SNEGSKA (reference sequence). The CDR3 runs 12 residues. TCRdb reanalysed the reads using MiXCR and keeps one entry per CDR3 protein. The sample lists approximately 12,000 distinct CDR3 sequences, 20% to 25% seen once, with roughly 1.5% in the top ten. This chain links TRBV20-1 with TRBJ1-2, with 10 bases identical to TRBD1. This sequence was found in a human patient who had a liver transplant. Some T cells may be the graft donor's. The CDR3 region has the DNA TGCAGTGCAGAGGGACAGGGGAATGGCTACACCTTC. Its protein is CSAEGQGNGYTF.